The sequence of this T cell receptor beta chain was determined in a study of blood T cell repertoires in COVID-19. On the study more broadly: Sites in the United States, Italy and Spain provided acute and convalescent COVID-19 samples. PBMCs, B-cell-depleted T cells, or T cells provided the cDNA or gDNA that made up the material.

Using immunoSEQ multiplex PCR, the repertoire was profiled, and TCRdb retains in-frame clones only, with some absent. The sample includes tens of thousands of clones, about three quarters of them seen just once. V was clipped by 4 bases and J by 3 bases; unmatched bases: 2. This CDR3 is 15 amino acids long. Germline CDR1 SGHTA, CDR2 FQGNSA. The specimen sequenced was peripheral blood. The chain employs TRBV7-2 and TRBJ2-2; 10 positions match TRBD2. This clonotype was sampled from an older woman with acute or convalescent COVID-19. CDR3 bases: TGTGCCAGCAGCTGGACTAGCGGATACACCGGGGAGCTGTTTTTT. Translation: CASSWTSGYTGELFF.